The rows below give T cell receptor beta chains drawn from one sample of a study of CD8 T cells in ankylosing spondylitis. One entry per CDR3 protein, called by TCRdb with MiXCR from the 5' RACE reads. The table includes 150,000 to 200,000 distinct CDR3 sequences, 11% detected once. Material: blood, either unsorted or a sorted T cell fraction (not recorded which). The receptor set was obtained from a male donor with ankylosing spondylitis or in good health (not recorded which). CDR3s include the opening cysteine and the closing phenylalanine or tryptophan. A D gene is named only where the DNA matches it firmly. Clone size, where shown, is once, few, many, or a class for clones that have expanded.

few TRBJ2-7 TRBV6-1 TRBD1 CASTNLQGAREQYF TGTGCCAGCACTAATTTACAGGGGGCTCGGGAGCAGTACTTC
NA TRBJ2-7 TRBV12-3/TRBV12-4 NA CASSRSEASYEQYF TGTGCCAGCAGCCGATCGGAGGCCTCCTACGAGCAGTACTTC
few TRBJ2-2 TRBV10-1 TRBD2 CASSGQRGTTGELFF TGCGCCAGCAGTGGGCAGCGGGGGACCACCGGGGAGCTGTTTTTT
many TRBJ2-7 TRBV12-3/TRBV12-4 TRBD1 CASTDRGESYEQYF TGTGCCAGCACCGACAGGGGGGAATCCTACGAGCAGTACTTC
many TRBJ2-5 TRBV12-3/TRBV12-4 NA CASSYKGGQETQYF TGTGCCAGCAGTTACAAAGGGGGCCAAGAGACCCAGTACTTC
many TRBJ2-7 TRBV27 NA CASSLTVGGTGEQYF TGTGCCAGCAGCCTCACAGTTGGGGGTACTGGCGAGCAGTACTTC
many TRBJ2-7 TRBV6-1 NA CASRAWDFSYEQYF TGTGCCAGCAGGGCCTGGGACTTCTCCTACGAGCAGTACTTC
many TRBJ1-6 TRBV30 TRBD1 CAYWTGTVGSPLHF TGTGCCTACTGGACCGGGACAGTTGGTTCACCCCTCCACTTT
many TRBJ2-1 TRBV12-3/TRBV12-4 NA CASSLRGVSSYNEQFF TGTGCCAGCAGTTTAAGGGGGGTGAGCTCCTACAATGAGCAGTTCTTC
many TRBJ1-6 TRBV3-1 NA CASSQVDRPNSPLHF TGTGCCAGCAGCCAAGTTGACCGGCCCAATTCACCCCTCCACTTT
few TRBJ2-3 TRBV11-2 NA CASSLDLGGAPDTQYF TGTGCCAGCAGCTTAGATCTCGGAGGGGCTCCAGATACGCAGTATTTT
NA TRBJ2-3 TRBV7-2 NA CASRFGGASTDTQYF TGTGCCAGCAGGTTTGGGGGGGCCAGCACAGATACGCAGTATTTT
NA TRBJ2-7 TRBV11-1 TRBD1 CASSSTNSPGQGAHEQYF TGTGCCAGCAGCTCCACCAATTCGCCGGGACAGGGGGCCCACGAGCAGTACTTC
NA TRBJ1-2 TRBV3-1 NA CASSHETRPGTYYGYTF TGTGCCAGCAGCCACGAGACACGGCCGGGTACATATTATGGCTACACCTTC
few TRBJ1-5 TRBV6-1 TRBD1 CASSEDWVQGASGDQPQHF TGTGCCAGCAGTGAAGATTGGGTGCAGGGGGCATCAGGGGATCAGCCCCAGCATTTT
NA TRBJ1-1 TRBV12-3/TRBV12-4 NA CASSARNRANTEAFF TGTGCCAGCAGTGCACGAAACAGGGCGAACACTGAAGCTTTCTTT
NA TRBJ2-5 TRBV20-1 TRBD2 CSALPWSPFNAAGGEETQYF TGCAGTGCTCTCCCTTGGTCGCCTTTCAACGCAGCGGGGGGGGAAGAGACCCAGTACTTC
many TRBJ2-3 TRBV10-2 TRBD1 CASRQGGTDTQYF TGCGCCAGCAGGCAGGGGGGCACAGATACGCAGTATTTT
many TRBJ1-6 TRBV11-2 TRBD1 CASSLDRDGAGGGGSPLHF TGTGCCAGCAGCTTAGATCGGGACGGCGCAGGGGGAGGTGGATCACCCCTCCACTTT
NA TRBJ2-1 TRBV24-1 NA CATSMGAHSSYNEQFF TGTGCCACCAGTATGGGGGCCCATAGCTCCTACAATGAGCAGTTCTTC
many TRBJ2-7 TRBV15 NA CATSRDNGQGYEQYF TGTGCCACCAGCAGAGACAATGGGCAGGGCTACGAGCAGTACTTC
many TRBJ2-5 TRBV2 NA CASSEAGNQETQYF TGTGCCAGCAGTGAAGCTGGGAACCAAGAGACCCAGTACTTC
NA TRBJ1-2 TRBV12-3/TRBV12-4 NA CASTQSRGPYGYTF TGTGCCAGCACCCAATCTAGAGGACCGTATGGCTACACCTTC
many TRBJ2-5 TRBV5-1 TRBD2 CASSLMAGAETQYF TGCGCCAGCAGCTTGATGGCGGGAGCTGAGACCCAGTACTTC
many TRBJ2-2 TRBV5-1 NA CASTRGDDTGELFF TGCGCCAGCACTAGGGGCGACGACACCGGGGAGCTGTTTTTT
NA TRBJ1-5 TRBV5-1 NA CASSLRQSTDTQHF TGCGCCAGCAGCTTACGTCAGAGCACAGATACGCAGCATTTT
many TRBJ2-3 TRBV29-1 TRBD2 CSVCALSGGALDTQYF TGCAGCGTCTGCGCTTTGAGCGGGGGGGCCCTAGATACGCAGTATTTT
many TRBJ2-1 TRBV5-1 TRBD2 CASSFGLASGSFEQFF TGCGCCAGCAGCTTCGGATTGGCTAGCGGGAGTTTTGAGCAGTTCTTC
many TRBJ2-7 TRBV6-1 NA CASSDGQRRSSYEQYF TGTGCCAGCAGTGATGGGCAACGAAGGTCCTCCTACGAGCAGTACTTC
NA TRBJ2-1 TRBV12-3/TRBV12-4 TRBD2 CASSEGLAGEQFF TGTGCCAGCAGTGAGGGACTAGCGGGTGAGCAGTTCTTC
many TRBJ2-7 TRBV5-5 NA CASSLEVGSYEQYF TGTGCCAGCAGCTTGGAGGTTGGCTCCTACGAGCAGTACTTC
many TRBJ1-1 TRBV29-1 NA CSVEDSRRNTEAFF TGCAGCGTTGAAGACTCTCGGAGAAACACTGAAGCTTTCTTT
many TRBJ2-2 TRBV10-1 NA CASSESRGRTGELFF TGCGCCAGCAGTGAGTCAAGGGGCCGCACCGGGGAGCTGTTTTTT
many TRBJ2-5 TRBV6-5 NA CASSYLDPKGVKTQYF TGTGCCAGCAGTTACTTGGACCCTAAGGGAGTCAAGACCCAGTACTTC
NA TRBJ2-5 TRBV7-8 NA CASSPLLAQETQYF TGTGCCAGCAGCCCCTTACTAGCCCAAGAGACCCAGTACTTC
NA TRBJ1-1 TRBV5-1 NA CASSSLGEDTEAFF TGCGCCAGCAGCTCCCTGGGGGAGGACACTGAAGCTTTCTTT
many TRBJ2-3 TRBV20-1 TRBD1 CSARGGQGVTDTQYF TGCAGTGCTAGAGGGGGACAGGGAGTGACAGATACGCAGTATTTT
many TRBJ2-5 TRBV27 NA CASSLVVTETQYF TGTGCCAGCAGTTTAGTAGTGACAGAGACCCAGTACTTC
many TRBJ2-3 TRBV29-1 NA CSTDGTSTDTQYF TGCAGCACAGACGGGACTAGCACAGATACGCAGTATTTT
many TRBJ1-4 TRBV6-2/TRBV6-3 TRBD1 CASRGRLGQGSEKLFF TGTGCCAGCAGAGGACGCCTCGGACAGGGAAGTGAAAAACTGTTTTTT
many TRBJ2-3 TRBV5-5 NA CASSLGGEFSAQYF TGTGCCAGCAGCTTGGGGGGGGAGTTTTCAGCGCAGTATTTT
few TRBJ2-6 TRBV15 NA CATSRDQGGSVGANVLTF TGTGCCACCAGCAGAGATCAGGGGGGTTCAGTTGGGGCCAACGTCCTGACTTTC
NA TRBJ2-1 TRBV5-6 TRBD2 CASSDSGGNYNEQFF TGTGCCAGCAGCGATAGCGGGGGGAACTACAATGAGCAGTTCTTC
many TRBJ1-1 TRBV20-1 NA CSAVPGHSNTEAFF TGCAGTGCTGTACCGGGACATTCGAACACTGAAGCTTTCTTT
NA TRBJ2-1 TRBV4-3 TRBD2 CASSQVGIVSGGMHNEQFF TGCGCCAGCAGCCAAGTCGGTATAGTATCGGGGGGGATGCACAATGAGCAGTTCTTC
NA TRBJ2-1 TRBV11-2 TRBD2 CASSLGTSGRDNEQFF TGTGCCAGCAGCCTCGGGACTAGCGGGAGGGACAATGAGCAGTTCTTC
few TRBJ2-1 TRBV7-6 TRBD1 CASSFDGTGYNEQFF TGTGCCAGCAGCTTCGACGGGACAGGATACAATGAGCAGTTCTTC
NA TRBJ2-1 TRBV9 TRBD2 CASSVGLAGGVYNEQFF TGTGCCAGCAGCGTGGGCCTAGCGGGGGGGGTGTACAATGAGCAGTTCTTC
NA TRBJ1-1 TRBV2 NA CASNLEGSTEAFF TGTGCCAGCAACCTCGAAGGAAGCACTGAAGCTTTCTTT
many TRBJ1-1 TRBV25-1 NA CASSGKGNTEAFF TGTGCCAGCAGTGGGAAGGGGAACACTGAAGCTTTCTTT